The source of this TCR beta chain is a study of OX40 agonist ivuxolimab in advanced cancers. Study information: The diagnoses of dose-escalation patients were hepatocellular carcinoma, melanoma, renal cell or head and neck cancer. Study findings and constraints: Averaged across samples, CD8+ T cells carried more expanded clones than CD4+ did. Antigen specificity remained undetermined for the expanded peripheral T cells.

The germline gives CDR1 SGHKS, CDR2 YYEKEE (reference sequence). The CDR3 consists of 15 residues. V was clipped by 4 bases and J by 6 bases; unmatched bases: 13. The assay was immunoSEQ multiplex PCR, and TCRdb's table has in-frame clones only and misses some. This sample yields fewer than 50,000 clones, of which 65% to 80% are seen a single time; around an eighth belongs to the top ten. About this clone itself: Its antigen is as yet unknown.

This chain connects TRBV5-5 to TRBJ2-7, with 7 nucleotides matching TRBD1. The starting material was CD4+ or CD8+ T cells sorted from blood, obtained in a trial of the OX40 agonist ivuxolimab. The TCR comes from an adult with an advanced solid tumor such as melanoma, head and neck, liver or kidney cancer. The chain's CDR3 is CASSRDIDRVREQYF. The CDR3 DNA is TGTGCCAGCAGCCGGGACATCGACAGGGTGCGCGAGCAGTACTTC.